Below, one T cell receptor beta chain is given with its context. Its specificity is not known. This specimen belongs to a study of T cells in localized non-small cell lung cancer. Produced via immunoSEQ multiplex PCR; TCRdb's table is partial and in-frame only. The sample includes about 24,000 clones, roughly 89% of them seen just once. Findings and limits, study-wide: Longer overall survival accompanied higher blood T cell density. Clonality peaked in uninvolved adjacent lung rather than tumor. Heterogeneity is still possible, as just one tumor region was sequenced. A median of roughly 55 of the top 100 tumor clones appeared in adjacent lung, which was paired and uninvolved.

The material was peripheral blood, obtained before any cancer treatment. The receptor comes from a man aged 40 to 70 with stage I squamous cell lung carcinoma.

CDR3 coding DNA: TGTGCCTGGAGGTTACAGGGGGACGATCGACGGACCATATATTTT. Protein sequence: CAWRLQGDDRRTIYF. The rearrangement links TRBV30 to TRBJ1-3; TRBD1 aligns across 8 bases. V dropped 3 bases and J dropped 10; count of bases not matched to a gene: 14. Germline values: CDR1 GTSNPN, CDR2 SVGIG (reference sequence). The CDR3 runs 15 residues. The entire variable domain, with the rest obtained from reference TRBV30 and TRBJ1-3, is as follows: SQTIHQWPATLVQPVGSPLSLECTVEGTSNPNLYWYRQAAGRGLQLLFYSVGIGQISSEVPQNLSASRPQDRQFILSSKKLLLSDSGFYLCAWRLQGDDRRTIYFGEGSWLTVV.